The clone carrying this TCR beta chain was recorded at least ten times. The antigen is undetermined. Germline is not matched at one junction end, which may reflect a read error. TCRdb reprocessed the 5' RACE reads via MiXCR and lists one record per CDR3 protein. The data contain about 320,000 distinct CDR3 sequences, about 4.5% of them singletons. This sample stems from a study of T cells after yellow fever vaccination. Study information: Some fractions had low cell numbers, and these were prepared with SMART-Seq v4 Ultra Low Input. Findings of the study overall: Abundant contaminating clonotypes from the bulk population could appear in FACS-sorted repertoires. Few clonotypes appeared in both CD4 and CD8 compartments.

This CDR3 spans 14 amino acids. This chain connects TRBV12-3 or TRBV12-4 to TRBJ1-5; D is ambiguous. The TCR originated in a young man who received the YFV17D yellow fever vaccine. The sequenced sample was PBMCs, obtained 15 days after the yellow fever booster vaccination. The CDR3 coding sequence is TGTGCCAGCAGCTTAGGAGACGGCAATCAGCCCCAGCATTTT. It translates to CASSLGDGNQPQHF.